This is a list of T cell receptor beta chains from one sample in a study of T cell clones after liver transplantation. Measured with immunoSEQ multiplex PCR; TCRdb has only the in-frame clones, and not every one. Found here are approximately 51,000 clones, 65% to 80% of them singletons; the top ten hold around 9.4%. The specimen comprised CD4+ T cells from blood, sampled 54 months after liver transplant. These receptors were taken from a human patient who received a liver transplant. Certain T cells may be donor cells from the graft. Each CDR3 is given with its conserved first and last residue. The D gene is left open where the match is weak. Clone size appears in some rows only: once, few, many, or a class for an expanded clone.

v_gene	d_gene	abundance	j_gene	CDR3nt	CDR3aa
TRBV19	NA	NA	TRBJ1-4	TGTGCCAGTAGCCGGCAGGTGGGGACTAATGAAAAACTGTTTTTT	CASSRQVGTNEKLFF
TRBV11-2	TRBD2	few	TRBJ2-1	TGTGCCAGCAGTCCAAGCGGGGAGCCTTACAATGAGCAGTTCTTC	CASSPSGEPYNEQFF
TRBV7-9	NA	many	TRBJ1-6	TGTGCCAGCAGCTTAGAACAGTATAATTCACCCCTCCACTTT	CASSLEQYNSPLHF
TRBV15	NA	NA	TRBJ2-1	TGTGCCACCAGCAGACCTCTTCTATCCGGAGCCTACAATGAGCAGTTCTTC	CATSRPLLSGAYNEQFF
TRBV28	TRBD1	NA	TRBJ1-2	TGTGCCAGCAGTCCAACAGGGACAGTCTATGGCTACACCTTC	CASSPTGTVYGYTF
TRBV7-2	TRBD2	NA	TRBJ2-5	TGTGCCAGCAGCTCGACTAGCGGGGGGGCGGAGACCCAGTACTTC	CASSSTSGGAETQYF
TRBV30	NA	NA	TRBJ1-2	TGTGCCTGGAGTAAATCCGGGGGCGGCTATGGCTACACCTTC	CAWSKSGGGYGYTF
TRBV4-1	NA	NA	TRBJ2-7	TGCGCCAGCAGCCTGGAGGGGATCTACGAGCAGTACTTC	CASSLEGIYEQYF
TRBV10-3	NA	NA	TRBJ2-3	TGTGCCATCAGCGAAGGGGTCACAGATACGCAGTATTTT	CAISEGVTDTQYF
TRBV29-1	NA	NA	TRBJ1-5	TGCAGCGTTGAAGGGACCCTTCCTGGGCAGCCCCAGCATTTT	CSVEGTLPGQPQHF
TRBV28	NA	once	TRBJ1-4	TGTGCCAGCGGATCGACAGCAACTAATGAAAAACTGTTTTTT	CASGSTATNEKLFF
TRBV19	TRBD1	NA	TRBJ1-1	TGTGCCAGTAGTACCGGACAGGGGGCGAGATCTTTCTTT	CASSTGQGARSFF
TRBV19	TRBD1	NA	TRBJ2-7	TGTGCCAGTAGTGTAGAACGGACAGGGGCAGGCTACGAGCAGTACTTC	CASSVERTGAGYEQYF
TRBV19	TRBD1	NA	TRBJ2-3	TGTGCCAGTAGCCCGGGACAGGGGGCTACAGATACGCAGTATTTT	CASSPGQGATDTQYF
TRBV6-5	TRBD1	NA	TRBJ1-4	TGTGCCAGCAGTTTCGGGACAGGGCTTGATGAAAAACTGTTTTTT	CASSFGTGLDEKLFF
TRBV7-9	TRBD1	NA	TRBJ1-3	TGTGCCAGCAGCTTAGGCAGACAGGGCCCCTCTGGAAACACCATATATTTT	CASSLGRQGPSGNTIYF
TRBV7-6	NA	NA	TRBJ1-1	TGTGCCAGCAGCACGGCGGGACGGAACACTGAAGCTTTCTTT	CASSTAGRNTEAFF
TRBV27	TRBD2	NA	TRBJ2-6	TGTGCCAGCAGCCCTCGGGGGGGCCCTGGGGCCAACGTCCTGACTTTC	CASSPRGGPGANVLTF
TRBV19	NA	few	TRBJ2-7	TGTGCCAGTAGTATAGACGTGAGGACCGACGAGCAGTACTTC	CASSIDVRTDEQYF